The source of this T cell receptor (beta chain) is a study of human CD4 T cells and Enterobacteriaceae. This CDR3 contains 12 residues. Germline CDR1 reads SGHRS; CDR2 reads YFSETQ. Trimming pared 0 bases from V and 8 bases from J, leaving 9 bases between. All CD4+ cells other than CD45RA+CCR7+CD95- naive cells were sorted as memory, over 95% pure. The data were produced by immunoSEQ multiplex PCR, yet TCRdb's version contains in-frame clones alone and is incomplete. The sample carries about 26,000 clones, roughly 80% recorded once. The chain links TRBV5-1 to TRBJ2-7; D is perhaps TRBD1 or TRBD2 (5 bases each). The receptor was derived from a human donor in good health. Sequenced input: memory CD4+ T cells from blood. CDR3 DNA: TGCGCCAGCAGCTTGGCGGGGACCCAGCAGTACTTC. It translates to CASSLAGTQQYF.